This T cell receptor beta chain was found in a study of T cells in women clearing cervical HPV infection. Study as a whole: Case blood was drawn when the lesion was first found; control blood after infection became undetectable. Study observations and caveats: Effector/memory and HPV-specific T cells were not isolated, and association timing is unknown.

Germline assignment: CDR1 SGHDN and CDR2 FVKESK. Trimming left V 4 bases short and J 4 bases short, with 18 bases between. The CDR3 has 16 amino acids. TCRdb keeps only in-frame clones here, not all; method: immunoSEQ multiplex PCR. The sample data list some 20,000 clones. This clone counts as medium-sized (0.01 to 0.1%) by frequency. The antigen is not known. With the read ending 3 residues before the CDR3 end, the germline J gene is used to fill in that end. The clonotype originates from a woman between 18 and 69 years old with a cervical HPV16 infection that either progressed to CIN3+ or cleared (not recorded which). The chain is built from TRBV14 and TRBJ2-3; no definite D call. Sequenced input: blood buffy coat. Partial CDR3 DNA: TGTGCCAGCAGCCCATATACCTCGGTTCCGGCAGATACG. Protein sequence: CASSPYTSVPADT. The CDR3, in full, reads CASSPYTSVPADTQYF.